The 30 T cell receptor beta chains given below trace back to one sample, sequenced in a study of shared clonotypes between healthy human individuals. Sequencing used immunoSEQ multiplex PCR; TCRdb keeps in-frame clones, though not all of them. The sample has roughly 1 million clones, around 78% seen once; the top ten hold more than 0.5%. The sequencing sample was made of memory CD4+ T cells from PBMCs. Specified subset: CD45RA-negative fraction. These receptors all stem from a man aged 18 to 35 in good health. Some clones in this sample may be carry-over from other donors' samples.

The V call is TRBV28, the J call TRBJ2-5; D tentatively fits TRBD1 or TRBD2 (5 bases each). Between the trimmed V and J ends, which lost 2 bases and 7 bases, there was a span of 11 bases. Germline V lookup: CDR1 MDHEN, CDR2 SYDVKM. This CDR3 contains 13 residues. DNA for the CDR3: TGTGCCAGCAGTTTACGAGGGGATGGGACCCAGTACTTC. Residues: CASSLRGDGTQYF.

CDR3 residues: CASTPRSGGLTNYGYTF. DNA of the CDR3: TGCGCCAGCACCCCGCGCTCGGGTGGTCTTACTAACTATGGCTACACCTTC. This chain links TRBV5-1 with TRBJ1-2; no clear D gene. The germline V gene encodes CDR1 SGHRS and CDR2 YFSETQ. The CDR3 consists of 17 residues. Trimming took 6 bases from V and 0 from J, leaving 21 bases between them. The full variable domain, with the rest looked up from reference TRBV5-1 and TRBJ1-2, is KAGVTQTPRYLIKTRGQQVTLSCSPISGHRSVSWYQQTPGQGLQFLFEYFSETQRNKGNFPGRFSGRQFSNSRSEMNVSTLELGDSALYLCASTPRSGGLTNYGYTFGSGTRLTVV.

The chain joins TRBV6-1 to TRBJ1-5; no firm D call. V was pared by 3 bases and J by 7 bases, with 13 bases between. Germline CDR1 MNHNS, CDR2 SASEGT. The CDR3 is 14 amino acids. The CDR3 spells CASSDPGPYQPQHF. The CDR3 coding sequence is TGTGCCAGCAGTGACCCCGGGCCGTACCAGCCCCAGCATTTT.

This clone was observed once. The CDR3 loop reads CASSLLLEGSYEQYF. The CDR3 DNA reads TGTGCCAGCAGCCTACTCCTGGAGGGATCCTACGAGCAGTACTTC. This chain joins TRBV27 and TRBJ2-7, with TRBD2 as a possible D gene (6 bases). The length of the CDR3 is 15 residues. Deletions cut 6 bases from V and 1 base from J, with 16 bases between. Germline CDR1 is MNHEY and CDR2 is SMNVEV (reference sequence).

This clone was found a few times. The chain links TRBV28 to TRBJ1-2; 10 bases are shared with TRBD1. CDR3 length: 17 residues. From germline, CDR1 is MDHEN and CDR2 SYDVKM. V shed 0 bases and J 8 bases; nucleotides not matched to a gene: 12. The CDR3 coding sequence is TGTGCCAGCAGTTTATGGTACCGTGGGACAGGGGATGCCGGCTACACCTTC. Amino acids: CASSLWYRGTGDAGYTF.

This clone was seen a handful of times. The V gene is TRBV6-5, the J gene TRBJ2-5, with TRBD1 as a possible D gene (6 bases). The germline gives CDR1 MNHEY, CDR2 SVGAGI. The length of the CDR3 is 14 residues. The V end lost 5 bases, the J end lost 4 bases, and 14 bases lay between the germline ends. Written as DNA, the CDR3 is TGTGCCAGCAGTGCAGATACAGGGCGAGAGACCCAGTACTTC. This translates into CASSADTGRETQYF.

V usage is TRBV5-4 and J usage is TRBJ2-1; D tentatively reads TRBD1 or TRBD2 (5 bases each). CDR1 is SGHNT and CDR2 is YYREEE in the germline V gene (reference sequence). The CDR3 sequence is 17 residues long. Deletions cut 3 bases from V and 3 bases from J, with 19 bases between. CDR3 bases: TGTGCCAGCAGCTCCCAAAATAGGGGAGTTCTCTACAATGAGCAGTTCTTC. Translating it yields CASSSQNRGVLYNEQFF.

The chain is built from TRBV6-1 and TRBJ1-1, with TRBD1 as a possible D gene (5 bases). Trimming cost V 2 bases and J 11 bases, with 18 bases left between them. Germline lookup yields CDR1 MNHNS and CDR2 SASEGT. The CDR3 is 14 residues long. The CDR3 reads CASSESALGAGAFF. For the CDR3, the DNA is TGTGCCAGCAGTGAATCGGCGTTAGGGGCTGGTGCTTTCTTT.

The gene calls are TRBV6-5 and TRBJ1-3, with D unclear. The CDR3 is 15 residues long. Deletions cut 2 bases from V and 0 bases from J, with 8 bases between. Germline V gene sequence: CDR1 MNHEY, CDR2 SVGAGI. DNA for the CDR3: TGTGCCAGCAGTTACGGCATCTACTCTGGAAACACCATATATTTT. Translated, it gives CASSYGIYSGNTIYF.

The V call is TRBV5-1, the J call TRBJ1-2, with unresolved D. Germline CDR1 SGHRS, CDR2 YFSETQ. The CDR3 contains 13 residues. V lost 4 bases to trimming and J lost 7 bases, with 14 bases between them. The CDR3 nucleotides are TGCGCCAGCAGCACGTCTACGGTGCTTGGCTACACCTTC. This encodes CASSTSTVLGYTF.

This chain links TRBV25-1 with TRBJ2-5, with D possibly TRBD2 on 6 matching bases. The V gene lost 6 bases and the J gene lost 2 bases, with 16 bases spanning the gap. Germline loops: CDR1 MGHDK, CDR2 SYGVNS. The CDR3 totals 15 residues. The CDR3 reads CASRERGGGQETQYF. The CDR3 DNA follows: TGTGCCAGCAGGGAACGGGGTGGGGGGCAAGAGACCCAGTACTTC. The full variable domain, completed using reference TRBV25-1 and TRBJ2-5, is EADIYQTPRYLVIGTGKKITLECSQTMGHDKMYWYQQDPGMELHLIHYSYGVNSTEKGDLSSESTVSRIRTEHFPLTLESARPSHTSQYLCASRERGGGQETQYFGPGTRLLVL.

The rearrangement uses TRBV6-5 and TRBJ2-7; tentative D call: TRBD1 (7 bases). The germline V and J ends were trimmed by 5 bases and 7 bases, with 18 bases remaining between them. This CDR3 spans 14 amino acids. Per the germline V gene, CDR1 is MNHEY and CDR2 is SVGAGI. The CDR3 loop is CASSPRGTEKEQYF. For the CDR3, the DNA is TGTGCCAGCAGTCCTCGGGGGACAGAAAAGGAGCAGTACTTC.

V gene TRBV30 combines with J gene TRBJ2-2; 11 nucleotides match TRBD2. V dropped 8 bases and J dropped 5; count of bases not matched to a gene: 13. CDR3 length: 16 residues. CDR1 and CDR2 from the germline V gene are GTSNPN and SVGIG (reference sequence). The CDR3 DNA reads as TGTGCCCACGGAACAATAGCGGGAGGGCGGACCGGGGAGCTGTTTTTT. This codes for CAHGTIAGGRTGELFF.

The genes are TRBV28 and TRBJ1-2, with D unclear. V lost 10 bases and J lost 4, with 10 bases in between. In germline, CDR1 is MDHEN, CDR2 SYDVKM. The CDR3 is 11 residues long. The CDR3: CATFRAYGYTF. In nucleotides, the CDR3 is TGTGCCACCTTTCGAGCCTATGGCTACACCTTC.

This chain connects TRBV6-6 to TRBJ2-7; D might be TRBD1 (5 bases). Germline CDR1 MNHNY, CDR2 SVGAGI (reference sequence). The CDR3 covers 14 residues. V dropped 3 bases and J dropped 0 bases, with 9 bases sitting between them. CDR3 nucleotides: TGTGCCAGCAGTTATTTGACAGTCTCCTACGAGCAGTACTTC. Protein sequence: CASSYLTVSYEQYF.

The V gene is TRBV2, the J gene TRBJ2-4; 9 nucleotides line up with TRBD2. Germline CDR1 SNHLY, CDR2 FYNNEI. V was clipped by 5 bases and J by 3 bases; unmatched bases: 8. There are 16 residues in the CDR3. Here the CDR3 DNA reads TGTGCCAGCAGTATTATGGCGGGAGGGTACAAAAACATTCAGTACTTC. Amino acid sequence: CASSIMAGGYKNIQYF.

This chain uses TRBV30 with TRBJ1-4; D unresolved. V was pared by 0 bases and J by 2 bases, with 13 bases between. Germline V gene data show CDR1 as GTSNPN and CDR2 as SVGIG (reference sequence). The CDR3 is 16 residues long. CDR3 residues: CAWSVMGGGTNEKLFF. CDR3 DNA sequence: TGTGCCTGGAGTGTAATGGGTGGAGGGACTAATGAAAAACTGTTTTTT.

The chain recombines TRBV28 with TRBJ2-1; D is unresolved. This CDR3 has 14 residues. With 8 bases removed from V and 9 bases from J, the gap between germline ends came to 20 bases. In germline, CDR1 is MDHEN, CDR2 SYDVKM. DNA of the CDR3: TGTGCCAGCGAGGCTAGTTTAGGTACGGGTGAGCAGTTCTTC. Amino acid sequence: CASEASLGTGEQFF.

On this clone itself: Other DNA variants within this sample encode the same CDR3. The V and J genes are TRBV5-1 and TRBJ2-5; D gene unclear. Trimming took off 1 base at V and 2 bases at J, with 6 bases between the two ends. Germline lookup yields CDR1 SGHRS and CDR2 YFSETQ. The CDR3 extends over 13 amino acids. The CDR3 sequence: CASSLLVQETQYF. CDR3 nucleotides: TGCGCCAGCAGCTTGTTGGTTCAAGAGACCCAGTACTTC.

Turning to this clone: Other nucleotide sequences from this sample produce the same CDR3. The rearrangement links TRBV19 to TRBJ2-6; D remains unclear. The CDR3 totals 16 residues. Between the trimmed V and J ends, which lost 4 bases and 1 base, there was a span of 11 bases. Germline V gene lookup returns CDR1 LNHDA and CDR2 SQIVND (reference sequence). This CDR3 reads CASSTSRSSGANVLTF. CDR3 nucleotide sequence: TGTGCCAGTAGTACCTCCCGGTCGTCTGGGGCCAACGTCCTGACTTTC. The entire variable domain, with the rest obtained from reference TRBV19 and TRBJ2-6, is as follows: DGGITQSPKYLFRKEGQNVTLSCEQNLNHDAMYWYRQDPGQGLRLIYYSQIVNDFQKGDIAEGYSVSREKKESFPLTVTSAQKNPTAFYLCASSTSRSSGANVLTFGAGSRLTVL.

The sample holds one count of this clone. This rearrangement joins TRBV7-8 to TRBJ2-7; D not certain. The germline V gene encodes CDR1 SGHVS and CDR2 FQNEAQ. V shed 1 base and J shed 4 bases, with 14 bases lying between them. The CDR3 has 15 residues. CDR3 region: CASSLEVGDGYEQYF. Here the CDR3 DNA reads TGTGCCAGCAGCTTAGAAGTCGGAGACGGGTACGAGCAGTACTTC. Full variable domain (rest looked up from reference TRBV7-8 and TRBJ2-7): GAGVSQSPRYKVAKRGQDVALRCDPISGHVSLFWYQQALGQGPEFLTYFQNEAQLDKSGLPSDRFFAERPEGSVSTLKIQRTQQEDSAVYLCASSLEVGDGYEQYFGPGTRLTVT.

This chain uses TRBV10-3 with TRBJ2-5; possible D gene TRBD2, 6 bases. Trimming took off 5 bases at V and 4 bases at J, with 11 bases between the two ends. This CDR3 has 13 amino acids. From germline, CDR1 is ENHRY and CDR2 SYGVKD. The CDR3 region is CAISPGDRETQYF. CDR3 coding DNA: TGTGCCATCAGTCCGGGAGATCGAGAGACCCAGTACTTC.

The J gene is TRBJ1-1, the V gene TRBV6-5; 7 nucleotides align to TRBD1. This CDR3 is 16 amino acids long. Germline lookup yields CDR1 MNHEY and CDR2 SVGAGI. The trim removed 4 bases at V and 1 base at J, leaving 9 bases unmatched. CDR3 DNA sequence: TGTGCCAGCAGTTCCAACAGGGGACGGAAGAACACTGAAGCTTTCTTT. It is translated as CASSSNRGRKNTEAFF.

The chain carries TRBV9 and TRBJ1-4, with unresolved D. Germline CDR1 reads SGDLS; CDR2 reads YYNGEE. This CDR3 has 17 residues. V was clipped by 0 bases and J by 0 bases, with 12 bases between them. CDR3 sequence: CASSVAGVGSTNEKLFF. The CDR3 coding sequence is TGTGCCAGCAGCGTAGCTGGAGTTGGATCAACTAATGAAAAACTGTTTTTT.

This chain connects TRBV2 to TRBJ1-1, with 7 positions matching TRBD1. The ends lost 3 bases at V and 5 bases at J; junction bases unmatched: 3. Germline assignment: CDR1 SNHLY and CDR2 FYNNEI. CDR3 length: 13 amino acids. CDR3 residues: CASSDRGGTEAFF. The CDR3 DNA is TGTGCCAGCAGTGACAGGGGGGGGACTGAAGCTTTCTTT.

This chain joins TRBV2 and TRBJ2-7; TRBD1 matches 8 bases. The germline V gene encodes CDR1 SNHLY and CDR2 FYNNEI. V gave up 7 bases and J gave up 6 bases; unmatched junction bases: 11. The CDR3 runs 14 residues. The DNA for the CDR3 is TGTGCCAGCAAGGACAGGGTGGTTTTCGGCGAGCAGTACTTC. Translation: CASKDRVVFGEQYF.

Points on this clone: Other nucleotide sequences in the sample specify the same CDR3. Here the CDR3 DNA reads TGTGCCAGTAGTATAGATCGGGATCAGCCCCAGCATTTT. Translating it yields CASSIDRDQPQHF. V gene TRBV19 combines with J gene TRBJ1-5; D is undetermined. Germline V gives CDR1 LNHDA, CDR2 SQIVND (reference sequence). This CDR3 contains 13 residues. The germline V and J ends were trimmed by 0 bases and 5 bases, with 5 bases remaining between them.

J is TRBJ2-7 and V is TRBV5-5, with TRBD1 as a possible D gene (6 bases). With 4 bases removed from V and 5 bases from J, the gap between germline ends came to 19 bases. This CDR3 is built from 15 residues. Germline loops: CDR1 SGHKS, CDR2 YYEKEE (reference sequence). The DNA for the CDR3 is TGTGCCAGCAGCAGAACACAGGGCCCCGGGGACGAGCAGTACTTC. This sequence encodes CASSRTQGPGDEQYF.

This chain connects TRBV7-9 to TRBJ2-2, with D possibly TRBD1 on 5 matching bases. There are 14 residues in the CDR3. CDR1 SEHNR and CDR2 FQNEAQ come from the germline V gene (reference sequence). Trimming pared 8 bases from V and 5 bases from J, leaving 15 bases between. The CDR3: CASSLQAGTGELFF. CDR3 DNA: TGTGCCAGCTCCCTACAGGCAGGGACCGGGGAGCTGTTTTTT.

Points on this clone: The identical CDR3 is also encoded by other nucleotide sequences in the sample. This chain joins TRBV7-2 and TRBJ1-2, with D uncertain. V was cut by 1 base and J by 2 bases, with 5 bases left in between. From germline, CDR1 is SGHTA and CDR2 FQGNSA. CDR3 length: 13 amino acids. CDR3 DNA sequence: TGTGCCAGCAGCTTAGGGATCAACTATGGCTACACCTTC. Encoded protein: CASSLGINYGYTF.